Below are 8 T cell receptor beta chains sequenced from a single sample in a study of control samples from healthy donors and cancer patients. The data were produced by immunoSEQ multiplex PCR, yet TCRdb's version contains in-frame clones alone and is incomplete. The sample records some 140,000 clones, roughly nine tenths being singletons. The specimen was blood. The receptors here all came from a woman in her thirties in good health.

The V and J genes are TRBV6-5 and TRBJ1-1; the match to TRBD1 covers 7 bases. CDR3 length: 13 amino acids. The germline gives CDR1 MNHEY, CDR2 SVGAGI. V dropped 5 bases and J dropped 10; count of bases not matched to a gene: 10. CDR3 coding DNA: TGTGCCAGCAGTCTGACAGGGACGAATGGAGCTTTCTTT. This codes for CASSLTGTNGAFF.

This clone has a handful of counts. At one end, the junction sequence differs from germline, possibly due to a read error. V and J are TRBV7-3 and TRBJ1-1; D remains ambiguous. The CDR3 sequence is 13 residues long. Germline CDR1 is SGHTA and CDR2 is FQGTGA. The CDR3 coding sequence is TGTGCCAGCAGCTCCGATACGAACGCTGAAGCTTTCTTT. Its translation: CASSSDTNAEAFF.

With respect to this clone: Germline is not matched at one junction end, which may reflect a read error. The chain is built from TRBV2 and TRBJ2-1; D not certain. The CDR3 runs 14 residues. Germline V gene sequence: CDR1 SNHLY, CDR2 FYNNEI. The chain's CDR3 is CASKETASHNEQFF. The CDR3 nucleotides read TGTGCCAGCAAGGAGACCGCCTCCCACAATGAGCAGTTCTTC.

The chain has TRBV3-1 (or the pseudogene TRBV3-2) and TRBJ2-7; the match to TRBD1 covers 12 bases. Per the germline V gene, CDR1 is LGHDT and CDR2 is YNNKEL (reference sequence). This CDR3 region has 17 residues. V lost 2 bases to trimming and J lost 6 bases; unmatched junction nucleotides: 11. This CDR3 reads CASSQSGWGTGGAEQYF. The CDR3 DNA sequence: TGTGCCAGCAGCCAATCCGGATGGGGGACAGGGGGCGCCGAGCAGTACTTC.

This sequence joins TRBV3-1 (or the pseudogene TRBV3-2) and TRBJ2-3, with TRBD2 identical over 10 bases. V trimming: 3 bases; J trimming: 10 bases; junction bases outside the gene matches: 25. Germline V gene data show CDR1 as LGHDT and CDR2 as YNNKEL (reference sequence). The CDR3 extends over 20 amino acids. CDR3 sequence: CASSHATSGVSSVAGFAQYF. CDR3 bases: TGTGCCAGCAGCCACGCCACTAGCGGGGTGTCATCTGTAGCGGGTTTCGCGCAGTATTTT.

This clone has just one count. J is TRBJ1-2 and V is TRBV6-5, with D perhaps TRBD1 (5 bases). This CDR3 has 13 residues. Germline V gives CDR1 MNHEY, CDR2 SVGAGI. V was cut by 6 bases and J by 0 bases, with 8 bases left in between. The CDR3 loop reads CASRQESNYGYTF. The CDR3 nucleotides are TGTGCCAGCAGACAGGAGTCTAACTATGGCTACACCTTC.

The J gene is TRBJ2-7, the V gene TRBV12-3 or TRBV12-4, with D possibly matching TRBD2 (6 bases). V lost 5 bases and J 3 bases, leaving 11 bases between the germline ends. The CDR3 loop spans 13 amino acids. The CDR3 bases are TGTGCCAGCAGTCTACTAGCCGGCTACGAGCAGTACTTC. Amino acids: CASSLLAGYEQYF.

The chain links TRBV5-1 to TRBJ2-3, with D perhaps matching TRBD1 (5 bases). Germline V lookup: CDR1 SGHRS, CDR2 YFSETQ. The CDR3 totals 15 residues. With 7 bases removed from V and 5 bases from J, the gap between germline ends came to 20 bases. The CDR3 nucleotides read TGCGCCAGCCGACCCCTGGCAGGGTCGGGAGATACGCAGTATTTT. This encodes CASRPLAGSGDTQYF.